Included here is one T cell receptor (beta chain) sequence, with context. Its antigen is currently unknown. The data were obtained in a study of shared clonotypes between healthy human individuals. Whole-study context: A few men and a couple of women, aged 18 to 49, were donors. Researchers assigned three CD4 naive, three CD4 memory, two CD8 naive and one CD8 memory plate to each donor. Findings of the study overall: Large sequencing depth failed to make sorted-subset sequencing complete, rarefaction showed.

Measured with immunoSEQ multiplex PCR; TCRdb has only the in-frame clones, and not every one. Among about 1.1 million clones listed, 60% to 80% were seen once. This CDR3 comprises 13 residues. The V and J ends lost 1 base and 6 bases respectively, with 8 bases between them. The germline CDR1 and CDR2 sequences are SGHTA and FQGNSA. The clonotype originates from a man younger than 35 in good health. Some clones in this sample may be carry-over from other donors' samples. The J gene is TRBJ2-3, the V gene TRBV7-2; no definite D call. Sequenced: memory CD4+ T cells from PBMCs. Documented subset: CD45RA-negative fraction. The CDR3 loop is CASSLDGPDTQYF. CDR3 coding DNA: TGTGCCAGCAGCTTAGACGGCCCTGATACGCAGTATTTT.